This TCR beta chain was sequenced for a study of blood T cell repertoires in COVID-19. Across the study: Sites across the United States, Italy and Spain contributed samples from acute and convalescent COVID-19.

Original data processing: Nucleated cell number was recorded as an estimate derived from reference gene primer amplification. Clones were sequenced by immunoSEQ multiplex PCR, and TCRdb holds only the in-frame ones, with some missing. That table gives V, J and clone size, and the DNA gave D and trimming. The repertoire includes around 250,000 clones, roughly 83% of them detected once, and under 5.5% sits in the top ten. Germline-derived CDR1 and CDR2 are SEHNR and FQNEAQ (reference sequence). The CDR3 is 12 residues long. V lost 7 bases and J lost 8, with 13 bases in between. Input material: peripheral blood. The TCR originated in a man in his 60s who had recovered from COVID-19. This chain joins TRBV7-9 and TRBJ2-3, with D possibly matching TRBD1 (6 bases). CDR3 region: CASTLTGGTQYF. The CDR3 region has the DNA TGTGCCAGCACCCTGACAGGAGGTACGCAGTATTTT.